The table lists the clone carrying this T cell receptor (beta chain) with a few counts. Its antigen remains unidentified. This sample is drawn from a study of beta chain features in type 1 diabetes. Study-wide points: Short templates might get an advantage during PCR, and this would be equal in patients and controls. People with Type 1 diabetes carried modestly yet significantly shorter TCRB CDR3s in all four CD4+ subsets.

Expressed TCRB transcripts were sequenced, since all the RNA that had been isolated was reverse transcribed. Around 3.57 million reads was the average for naive, central memory and regulatory T cell samples. TCRdb keeps only in-frame clones here, not all; method: immunoSEQ multiplex PCR. The table has about 280,000 clones, over 14% seen once. Per the germline V gene, CDR1 is SGHTA and CDR2 is FQGNSA. This CDR3 comprises 14 residues. Between the trimmed V and J ends, which lost 5 bases and 0 bases, there was a span of 10 bases. Sequencing was done on a sample of naive CD4+ T cells from blood. The origin of this receptor is a man between 18 and 29 years old with type 1 diabetes. The chain carries TRBV7-2 and TRBJ1-1, with D unclear. In DNA form, the CDR3 reads TGTGCCAGCAGCCCCAGGAATGTGAACACTGAAGCTTTCTTT. Translation gives CASSPRNVNTEAFF.